Following are 25 T cell receptor beta chains from one sample sequenced in a study of T cell responses to AZD1222 COVID-19 vaccine. The method was immunoSEQ multiplex PCR; TCRdb's version includes in-frame clones alone and lacks a portion of them. The table shows approximately 150,000 clones, with 85% to 95% occurring only once. This material consisted of peripheral blood, taken on day 0 of AZD1222 vaccination. These TCRs come from an adult in good health.

V usage is TRBV6-6 and J usage is TRBJ1-5; D remains ambiguous. The V and J ends lost 6 bases and 0 bases respectively, with 12 bases between them. There are 15 residues in the CDR3. Germline lookup yields CDR1 MNHNY and CDR2 SVGAGI (reference sequence). CDR3 DNA sequence: TGTGCCAGCAGCCGGGGTCAGGCTAGCAATCAGCCCCAGCATTTT. This encodes CASSRGQASNQPQHF.

The rearrangement joins TRBV11-2 to TRBJ2-1; TRBD2 is a possible D gene (6 bases). The germline V and J ends were trimmed by 0 bases and 4 bases, with 10 bases remaining between them. Per the germline V gene, CDR1 is SGHAT and CDR2 is FQNNGV. This CDR3 has 15 residues. DNA for the CDR3: TGTGCCAGCAGCTTAGATCTCGCGGGGTACAATGAGCAGTTCTTC. Protein: CASSLDLAGYNEQFF.

Only one count was recorded for this clone. The rearrangement links TRBV4-1 to TRBJ1-6; tentative D call: TRBD1 (5 bases). Germline V gene sequence: CDR1 MGHRA, CDR2 YSYEKL. V was cut by 1 base and J by 9 bases, with 13 bases left in between. The length of the CDR3 is 15 residues. CDR3 nucleotide sequence: TGCGCCAGCAGCCAAGTTAGGACACTGGGTTCACCCCTCCACTTT. It specifies CASSQVRTLGSPLHF.

V is TRBV18 and J is TRBJ2-6; D is undetermined. Germline V gene sequence: CDR1 KGHSH, CDR2 LQKENI. The V gene lost 2 bases and the J gene lost 1 base, with 6 bases spanning the gap. The CDR3 covers 15 residues. The CDR3 loop is CASSPEVSGANVLTF. DNA of the CDR3: TGTGCCAGCTCACCAGAGGTTTCTGGGGCCAACGTCCTGACTTTC. Looking up the rest from reference TRBV18 and TRBJ2-6 gives the full variable domain: NAGVMQNPRHLVRRRGQEARLRCSPMKGHSHVYWYRQLPEEGLKFMVYLQKENIIDESGMPKERFSAEFPKEGPSILRIQQVVRGDSAAYFCASSPEVSGANVLTFGAGSRLTVL.

The chain has TRBV10-3 and TRBJ2-2; TRBD2 agrees at 8 bases. CDR3 length equals 13 residues. Unmatched junction bases numbered 3, after V lost 11 bases and J lost 1 base. From germline, CDR1 is ENHRY and CDR2 SYGVKD. CDR3 in amino acids: CAATSENTGELFF. DNA for the CDR3: TGTGCCGCGACTAGCGAGAACACCGGGGAGCTGTTTTTT.

This chain links TRBV5-4 with TRBJ1-4; maybe TRBD1 (5 bases). Germline-derived CDR1 and CDR2 are SGHNT and YYREEE (reference sequence). V lost 1 base to trimming and J lost 4 bases, with 8 bases between them. CDR3 length: 14 amino acids. The DNA for the CDR3 is TGTGCCAGCAGCTTGAAGGGGAATAATGAAAAACTGTTTTTT. It translates to CASSLKGNNEKLFF. The full variable domain, with the rest looked up from reference TRBV5-4 and TRBJ1-4, is ETGVTQSPTHLIKTRGQQVTLRCSSQSGHNTVSWYQQALGQGPQFIFQYYREEENGRGNFPPRFSGLQFPNYSSELNVNALELDDSALYLCASSLKGNNEKLFFGSGTQLSVL.

Of note for this clone: Its ends do not fully match the called genes, so a read error is possible. V is TRBV19 and J is TRBJ2-5; 9 bases match TRBD1. The length of the CDR3 is 14 residues. Per germline, CDR1 LNHDA and CDR2 SQIVND (reference sequence). CDR3 residues: CASSPGQGKESQYF. Written as DNA, the CDR3 is TGTGCCAGTAGCCCGGGACAGGGTAAAGAGAGCCAGTACTTC.

J is TRBJ2-7 and V is TRBV7-7; a possible D gene is TRBD1 (7 bases). CDR3 length: 13 residues. Germline values: CDR1 SSHAT, CDR2 FNYEAQ (reference sequence). V lost 4 bases and J lost 7, with 14 bases in between. For the CDR3, the DNA is TGTGCCAGCAGCTCGGCACAGGGGAGGGAGCAGTACTTC. Encoded protein: CASSSAQGREQYF. Full variable domain (missing parts from reference TRBV7-7 and TRBJ2-7): GAGVSQSPRYKVTKRGQDVTLRCDPISSHATLYWYQQALGQGPEFLTYFNYEAQPDKSGLPSDRFSAERPEGSISTLTIQRTEQRDSAMYRCASSSAQGREQYFGPGTRLTVT.

The rearrangement joins TRBV6-6 to TRBJ2-7; unclear D gene. This CDR3 is 15 amino acids long. Between the trimmed V and J ends, which lost 6 bases and 0 bases, there was a span of 15 bases. CDR1 is MNHNY and CDR2 is SVGAGI in the germline V gene (reference sequence). CDR3 amino acids: CASRPPGALSYEQYF. The DNA for the CDR3 is TGTGCCAGCAGGCCCCCCGGAGCGCTCTCCTACGAGCAGTACTTC.

The rearrangement links TRBV12-3 or TRBV12-4 to TRBJ1-2; the D gene is possibly TRBD1 (6 bases). Trimming removed 6 bases at V and 1 base at J, with 9 bases between. The CDR3 contains 13 residues. The CDR3 loop is CASREDSNYGYTF. The CDR3 DNA follows: TGTGCCAGCAGGGAGGACAGTAACTATGGCTACACCTTC.

The chain carries TRBV19 and TRBJ2-3, with unresolved D. The V gene's germline CDR1 is LNHDA and CDR2 SQIVND (reference sequence). CDR3 size: 13 residues. Trimming cost V 7 bases and J 0 bases, with 8 bases left between them. In nucleotides, the CDR3 is TGTGCCAGTATCAGCCCTAGCACAGATACGCAGTATTTT. Translating it yields CASISPSTDTQYF.

CDR3 DNA sequence: TGCAGTGCTAGTGAGGCAGCGAGTCCCTACGAGCAGTACTTC. Translating gives CSASEAASPYEQYF. This sequence joins TRBV20-1 and TRBJ2-7; no definite D call. V was cut by 3 bases and J by 2 bases, with 14 bases left in between. The CDR3 totals 14 residues. Germline CDR1 is DFQATT and CDR2 is SNEGSKA (reference sequence).

V gene TRBV19 combines with J gene TRBJ2-3, with 7 positions matching TRBD1. From germline, CDR1 is LNHDA and CDR2 SQIVND (reference sequence). With V trimmed by 5 bases and J by 5 bases, 7 bases remained unmatched. This CDR3 is 14 amino acids long. CDR3 residues: CASSQRGLGDTQYF. CDR3 coding DNA: TGTGCCAGTAGTCAAAGGGGGCTGGGAGATACGCAGTATTTT.

This clone was recorded once. The J gene is TRBJ2-6, the V gene TRBV29-1; D may be TRBD2 (5 bases). The CDR3 runs to 14 residues. Trimming removed 3 bases from V and 0 bases from J, with 6 bases in between. Germline V lookup: CDR1 SQVTM, CDR2 ANQGSEA. Written as DNA, the CDR3 is TGCAGCGTTGAGAGCGGCTCTGGGGCCAACGTCCTGACTTTC. Its protein product is CSVESGSGANVLTF.

This clone was observed a handful of times. V is TRBV28 and J is TRBJ2-7; 14 bases align to TRBD2. Trimming at V came to 4 bases and at J to 6 bases, leaving 14 bases not matched to a gene. Germline loops: CDR1 MDHEN, CDR2 SYDVKM. The CDR3 totals 18 residues. CDR3 nucleotides: TGTGCCAGCAGTTCCAGGGGGCGAATGGGACTAGCGGGAGTCGAGCAGTACTTC. Amino acid sequence: CASSSRGRMGLAGVEQYF.

The chain is built from TRBV27 and TRBJ2-7, with D tentatively TRBD1 (5 bases). There are 14 residues in the CDR3. Germline V lookup: CDR1 MNHEY, CDR2 SMNVEV (reference sequence). V lost 6 bases and J 3 bases, leaving 15 bases between the germline ends. The CDR3 DNA follows: TGTGCCAGCAGAGGGGCTACGGGTGGCTACGAGCAGTACTTC. Translated, it gives CASRGATGGYEQYF.

The table lists this clone with a count of one. V usage is TRBV27 and J usage is TRBJ1-2; 9 nucleotides agree with TRBD1. The germline gives CDR1 MNHEY, CDR2 SMNVEV (reference sequence). The CDR3 covers 15 residues. The V segment lost 4 bases and the J segment 3 bases; nucleotides outside the gene matches: 6. CDR3 DNA sequence: TGTGCCAGCAGTTACACCGGGACAGGGTACTATGGCTACACCTTC. Amino acids: CASSYTGTGYYGYTF.

This sequence joins TRBV25-1 and TRBJ2-7; D is perhaps TRBD2 (6 bases). The germline CDR1 and CDR2 sequences are MGHDK and SYGVNS. The CDR3 is 16 residues long. Trimming cost V 2 bases and J 3 bases, with 17 bases left between them. CDR3 sequence: CASSEGGALPIYEQYF. The CDR3 bases are TGTGCCAGCAGTGAAGGCGGGGCCCTTCCCATCTACGAGCAGTACTTC.

This clone was found once. The gene calls are TRBV11-2 and TRBJ1-4, with D tentatively TRBD1 (5 bases). V was clipped by 3 bases and J by 12 bases, with 14 bases between them. CDR3 length: 13 residues. Germline CDR1 reads SGHAT; CDR2 reads FQNNGV. CDR3 amino acids: CASSLNTLGELFF. For the CDR3, the DNA is TGTGCCAGCAGCTTGAACACCCTAGGGGAACTGTTTTTT.

The chain couples TRBV9 to TRBJ2-2; the match to TRBD2 covers 9 bases. The J segment lost 5 bases and the V segment lost 7 bases, leaving 15 bases of the junction unmatched. The CDR3 spans 17 residues. Germline loops: CDR1 SGDLS, CDR2 YYNGEE. This CDR3 is CASQTIAGDVGTGELFF. CDR3 DNA: TGTGCCAGCCAGACGATAGCGGGAGATGTAGGGACCGGGGAGCTGTTTTTT. The full variable domain, in which reference TRBV9 and TRBJ2-2 provide the parts outside the CDR3, is DSGVTQTPKHLITATGQRVTLRCSPRSGDLSVYWYQQSLDQGLQFLIQYYNGEERAKGNILERFSAQQFPDLHSELNLSSLELGDSALYFCASQTIAGDVGTGELFFGEGSRLTVL.

The rearrangement joins TRBV5-1 to TRBJ2-1; D unresolved. This CDR3 is built from 14 residues. Trimming stripped 1 base from V and 5 bases from J, with 10 bases between. Germline CDR1 reads SGHRS; CDR2 reads YFSETQ. The CDR3 DNA reads as TGCGCCAGCAGCTTGTTCGGCATAGACAATGAGCAGTTCTTC. The encoded protein is CASSLFGIDNEQFF.

This chain uses TRBV7-8 with TRBJ1-3; D not resolved. Trimming removed 4 bases at V and 4 bases at J, with 11 bases between. Germline CDR1 and CDR2: SGHVS and FQNEAQ. The CDR3 is 14 residues long. The CDR3 reads CASSSSAGGNTIYF. As DNA, the CDR3 is TGTGCCAGCAGCTCTAGCGCGGGAGGAAACACCATATATTTT.

The V and J genes are TRBV12-5 and TRBJ2-7; perhaps TRBD2 as D (5 bases). The ends were cut back, 2 bases at V and 4 bases at J, with 15 bases in the middle. The germline V gene has CDR1 LGHNT and CDR2 FRNRAP. CDR3 length: 15 amino acids. CDR3 bases: TGTGCTAGTGGTTTGTTCCCGGGAATGGGGTACGAGCAGTACTTC. Protein sequence: CASGLFPGMGYEQYF. Looking up the rest from reference TRBV12-5 and TRBJ2-7 gives the full variable domain: DARVTQTPRHKVTEMGQEVTMRCQPILGHNTVFWYRQTMMQGLELLAYFRNRAPLDDSGMPKDRFSAEMPDATLATLKIQPSEPRDSAVYFCASGLFPGMGYEQYFGPGTRLTVT.

The chain is built from TRBV5-4 and TRBJ1-1; maybe TRBD1 (5 bases). V lost 4 bases to trimming and J lost 8 bases, with 12 bases between them. Germline V gene data show CDR1 as SGHNT and CDR2 as YYREEE (reference sequence). The CDR3 contains 12 residues. The CDR3 is CASSPPGGEAFF. The CDR3 DNA follows: TGTGCCAGCAGCCCCCCCGGGGGGGAAGCTTTCTTT.

The V and J genes are TRBV25-1 and TRBJ2-5; maybe TRBD2 (5 bases). This CDR3 has 13 amino acids. The V end lost 2 bases, the J end lost 4 bases, and 8 bases lay between the germline ends. The germline CDR1 and CDR2 sequences are MGHDK and SYGVNS. CDR3 nucleotides: TGTGCCAGCAGTGAAAATGAGGGAGAGACCCAGTACTTC. It translates to CASSENEGETQYF.